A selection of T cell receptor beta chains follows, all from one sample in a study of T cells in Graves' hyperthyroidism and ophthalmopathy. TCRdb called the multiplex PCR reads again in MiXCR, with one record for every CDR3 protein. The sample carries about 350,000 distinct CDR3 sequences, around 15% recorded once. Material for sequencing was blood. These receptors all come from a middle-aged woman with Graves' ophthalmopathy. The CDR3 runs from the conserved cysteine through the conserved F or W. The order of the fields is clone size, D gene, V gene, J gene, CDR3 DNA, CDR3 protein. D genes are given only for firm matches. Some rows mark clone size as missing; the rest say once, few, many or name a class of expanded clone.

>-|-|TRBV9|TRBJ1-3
TGTGCCAGCAGCCCCCCCCCTGGAAACACCATATATTTT
CASSPPPGNTIYF
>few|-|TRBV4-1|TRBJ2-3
TGCGCCAGCAGCCTCGGTAGGTTGAGGCGGACAGATACGCAGTATTTT
CASSLGRLRRTDTQYF
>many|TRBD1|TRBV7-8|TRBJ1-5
TGTGCCAGCAGCTTAGGGACAGGTCGAGGTCAGCCCCAGCATTTT
CASSLGTGRGQPQHF
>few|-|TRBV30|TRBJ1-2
TGTGCCTTTTCCGGAACAGGATCAATTTATGGCTACACCTTC
CAFSGTGSIYGYTF
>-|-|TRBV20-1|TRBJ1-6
TGCAGTGCCAAGAGTGGGGGTTCACCCCTCCACTTT
CSAKSGGSPLHF
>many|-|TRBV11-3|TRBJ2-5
TGTGCCAGCAGCTTAGGCCAAGGGCAAGAGGCCCAGTACTTC
CASSLGQGQEAQYF
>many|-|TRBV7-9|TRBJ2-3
TGTGCCAGCAGCTTAAGACAGGCGGCGGTGAGCACAGATACGCAGTATTTT
CASSLRQAAVSTDTQYF
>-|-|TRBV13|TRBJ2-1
TGTGCCAGCAGCTTAGAATACAATGAGCAGTTCTTC
CASSLEYNEQFF
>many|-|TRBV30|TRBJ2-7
TGTGCCTGGAGTTGGGATATCTACGAGCAGTACTTC
CAWSWDIYEQYF
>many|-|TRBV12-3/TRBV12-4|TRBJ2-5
TGTGCCAGCAGTTTTCAACAGGGAGAGACCCAGTACTTC
CASSFQQGETQYF
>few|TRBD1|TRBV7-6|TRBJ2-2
TGTGCCAGCAGTGACGAGGGGGCGAAGGCCGGGGAGCTGTTTTTT
CASSDEGAKAGELFF
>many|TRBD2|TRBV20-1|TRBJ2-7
TGCAGTGCTAGAGGCCGGGGGGGCCACGAGCAGTACTTC
CSARGRGGHEQYF
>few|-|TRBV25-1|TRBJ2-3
TGTGCCAGCAGTGTCTCGCGGGATACGCAGTATTTT
CASSVSRDTQYF
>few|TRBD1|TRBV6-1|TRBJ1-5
TGTGCCAGCAGTACCAAGACAGGGTCCCATCAGCCCCAGCATTTT
CASSTKTGSHQPQHF
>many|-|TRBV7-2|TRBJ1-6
TGTGCCAGCAGCTTGACAGATTATAATTCACCCCTCCACTTT
CASSLTDYNSPLHF
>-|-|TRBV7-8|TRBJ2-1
TGTGCCAGCAGCCCGGACAATTTGAATGAGCAGTTCTTC
CASSPDNLNEQFF
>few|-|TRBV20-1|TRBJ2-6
TGCAGTGCTAGTCAGGGGAAGGGGGCCAACGTCCTGACTTTC
CSASQGKGANVLTF
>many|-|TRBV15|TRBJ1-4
TGTGCCACCAGCAGACAGGGTGCAACTAATGAAAAACTGTTTTTT
CATSRQGATNEKLFF
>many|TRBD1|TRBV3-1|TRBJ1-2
TGTGCCAGCAGCCAATATGGGACAGGGGGATATGGCTACACCTTC
CASSQYGTGGYGYTF